The 10 T cell receptor beta chains in this list originate from one sample, sequenced in a study of blood T cell repertoires in COVID-19. Profiled with immunoSEQ multiplex PCR; TCRdb holds only in-frame clones, not every one. This sample carries 200,000 to 250,000 clones, more than 70% of them seen once, and the ten largest clones take 3% to 4.5%. The sequenced sample consisted of peripheral blood. The receptors derive from a woman of 80 years or more with acute or convalescent COVID-19.

The rearrangement joins TRBV6-6 to TRBJ2-7; no firm D call. V lost 6 bases to trimming and J lost 5 bases, with 17 bases between them. CDR1 and CDR2 from the germline V gene are MNHNY and SVGAGI (reference sequence). This CDR3 is built from 14 residues. CDR3 protein: CASRGDPSSHEQYF. The DNA for the CDR3 is TGTGCCAGCAGAGGAGACCCCAGCTCTCACGAGCAGTACTTC.

CDR3 region: CAIKGGQGDTQYF. Written as DNA, the CDR3 is TGTGCCATCAAGGGGGGACAGGGAGATACGCAGTATTTT. The V and J genes are TRBV10-3 and TRBJ2-3; 9 positions agree with TRBD1. CDR1 ENHRY and CDR2 SYGVKD come from the germline V gene. V shed 7 bases, J shed 5 bases, and the junction held 4 bases outside the gene matches. CDR3 length equals 13 residues.

This chain links TRBV19 with TRBJ1-5; no definite D call. Germline V gene sequence: CDR1 LNHDA, CDR2 SQIVND (reference sequence). V was cut by 8 bases and J by 5 bases, with 19 bases left in between. This CDR3 is 15 amino acids long. The chain's CDR3 is CASGRSTSFDQPQHF. The CDR3 coding sequence is TGTGCCAGTGGGAGGAGTACATCATTCGATCAGCCCCAGCATTTT.

This clone has just a few counts. The chain joins TRBV11-1 to TRBJ1-6; D is possibly TRBD1 (5 bases). The V gene's germline CDR1 is SGHAT and CDR2 FQDESV (reference sequence). This CDR3 comprises 13 residues. The V end was cut by 5 bases, the J end by 7 bases, with 9 bases between. The CDR3 sequence is CASSPGSNSPLHF. DNA for the CDR3: TGTGCCAGCAGCCCAGGGTCGAATTCACCCCTCCACTTT.

This clone was counted only a few times. The chain employs TRBV5-1 and TRBJ2-7; 7 bases are a match to TRBD1. V shed 2 bases, J shed 2 bases, and the junction held 7 bases outside the gene matches. The CDR3 contains 15 residues. Germline V gene sequence: CDR1 SGHRS, CDR2 YFSETQ. The CDR3 region is CASSLDRAQPYEQYF. The CDR3 DNA reads as TGCGCCAGCAGCTTAGACAGGGCCCAGCCCTACGAGCAGTACTTC.

The chain has TRBV19 and TRBJ2-1; D unresolved. CDR3 length: 14 residues. V shed 0 bases and J shed 9 bases, with 12 bases lying between them. CDR1 and CDR2 from the germline V gene are LNHDA and SQIVND (reference sequence). The CDR3 DNA reads TGTGCCAGTAGTATAGACACGGCGGTGACTGAGCAGTTCTTC. This codes for CASSIDTAVTEQFF.

The chain couples TRBV14 to TRBJ2-2; perhaps TRBD1 as D (6 bases). V lost 4 bases and J lost 0, with 9 bases in between. Germline lookup yields CDR1 SGHDN and CDR2 FVKESK. The CDR3 is made up of 15 amino acids. The DNA for the CDR3 is TGTGCCAGCAGCCTCGGACAGTCGAACACCGGGGAGCTGTTTTTT. It specifies CASSLGQSNTGELFF.

As DNA, the CDR3 is TGTGCCAGCAGTCAGACGACGGCCAACCTCGGGGAGACCCAGTACTTC. This translates into CASSQTTANLGETQYF. This chain connects TRBV28 to TRBJ2-5, with D hard to call. Per the germline V gene, CDR1 is MDHEN and CDR2 is SYDVKM. V lost 5 bases and J lost 5, with 21 bases in between. There are 16 residues in the CDR3.

This clone was seen once. The chain couples TRBV14 to TRBJ2-5, with D perhaps TRBD2 (6 bases). V was cut by 2 bases and J by 3 bases, with 10 bases left in between. The CDR3 loop spans 14 amino acids. The germline V gene encodes CDR1 SGHDN and CDR2 FVKESK. The CDR3 DNA reads as TGTGCCAGCAGCCAAATTGGGGGGAAAGAGACCCAGTACTTC. Its protein is CASSQIGGKETQYF.

V is TRBV6-5 and J is TRBJ2-7; the match to TRBD2 covers 9 bases. CDR1 and CDR2 (germline): MNHEY, SVGAGI. The CDR3 loop spans 15 amino acids. The V and J ends lost 0 bases and 7 bases, in that order; junction bases with no gene match: 7. The CDR3 protein is CASSYSGTSRLEQYF. The DNA for the CDR3 is TGTGCCAGCAGTTACTCAGGGACTAGCCGACTAGAGCAGTACTTC.